Presented here are 32 T cell receptor beta chains from one specimen sequenced in a study of cytomegalovirus exposure and HLA in healthy donors (dated by TCRdb to about 2017). The library was made by the immunoSEQ multiplex PCR assay. A mixture of 60 forward primers for TCR Vbeta segments and 13 reverse primers for TCR Jbeta segments was used in the multiplex PCR. As stored in TCRdb, this immuneACCESS dataset retains in-frame rearrangements with V and J assigned. A fraction of the clones does not appear; measured against another copy, unresolved V genes explain less than half of the discrepancy, and the remainder lacks a known reason. The sample data list a few hundred thousand clones, and 70% to 80% of these were observed just once. Jointly, the top ten make up 0.22% of the sample. The sample comprised PBMCs. Source of these receptors: a girl aged 2-10 years in good health and CMV-seronegative.

CDR3 nucleotides: TGTGCCACGCAGGACAGGGCATCCCCTGAAGCTTTCTTT. As protein: CATQDRASPEAFF. The chain recombines TRBV10-3 with TRBJ1-1; TRBD1 agrees at 8 bases. Unmatched junction bases numbered 10, after V lost 10 bases and J lost 6 bases. The CDR3 totals 13 residues. Germline V gene lookup returns CDR1 ENHRY and CDR2 SYGVKD.

The V gene is TRBV6-6, the J gene TRBJ2-7; TRBD2 might be the D (6 bases). Germline CDR1 reads MNHNY; CDR2 reads SVGAGI (reference sequence). The CDR3 extends over 14 amino acids. V shed 6 bases and J shed 4 bases, with 16 bases lying between them. CDR3 bases: TGTGCCAGCAGGCTATCAGCGGGTTATTACGAGCAGTACTTC. Protein product: CASRLSAGYYEQYF.

This chain joins TRBV27 and TRBJ2-3; possible D gene TRBD2, 5 bases. The germline CDR1 and CDR2 sequences are MNHEY and SMNVEV (reference sequence). Trimming took off 7 bases at V and 3 bases at J, with 8 bases between the two ends. This CDR3 region has 12 residues. CDR3 DNA sequence: TGTGCCAGCACGGGGAGTACAGATACGCAGTATTTT. Amino acid sequence: CASTGSTDTQYF.

The chain uses TRBV10-3 and TRBJ1-1; the match to TRBD1 covers 7 bases. Germline V gene sequence: CDR1 ENHRY, CDR2 SYGVKD. The CDR3 consists of 15 residues. CDR3 DNA sequence: TGTGCTACTCGAGCTGGGACAGTCCTTTCCACTGAAGCTTTCTTT. Translation gives CATRAGTVLSTEAFF.

V is TRBV15 and J is TRBJ2-4; D is perhaps TRBD1 (6 bases). The germline V gene has CDR1 LNHNV and CDR2 YYDKDF (reference sequence). This CDR3 is built from 16 residues. V was cut by 1 base and J by 6 bases, with 16 bases left in between. CDR3 sequence (DNA): TGTGCCACCAGCAGAGGGCCAATACAGGGAGCAAACATTCAGTACTTC. Its translation is CATSRGPIQGANIQYF.

The sample holds a few counts of this clone. The chain carries TRBV7-6 and TRBJ2-5; maybe TRBD2 (6 bases). The CDR3 runs to 16 residues. The ends were cut back, 2 bases at V and 3 bases at J, with 16 bases in the middle. CDR1 is SGHVS and CDR2 is FNYEAQ in the germline V gene. The DNA for the CDR3 is TGTGCCAGCAGCTTATGGGCCGGGGGTGATAAAGAGACCCAGTACTTC. This gives the protein CASSLWAGGDKETQYF.

Remarks on this clone: The germline gene is not matched at one end of the junction; a read error may be the cause. V is TRBV2 and J is TRBJ2-7, with TRBD1 as a possible D gene (5 bases). Germline V lookup: CDR1 SNHLY, CDR2 FYNNEI. CDR3 size: 12 residues. The CDR3 protein is CASSALSGQVNF. The DNA for the CDR3 is TGTGCCAGCAGTGCTTTATCAGGGCAGGTGAACTTC. Based on the CDR3 plus reference TRBV2 and TRBJ2-7, the full variable domain is EPEVTQTPSHQVTQMGQEVILRCVPISNHLYFYWYRQILGQKVEFLVSFYNNEISEKSEIFDDQFSVERPDGSNFTLKIRSTKLEDSAMYFCASSALSGQVNFGPGTRLTVT.

The CDR3 DNA reads TGTGCCAGCAACCGGGACAGGGGGAACACTGAAGCTTTCTTT. Translating it yields CASNRDRGNTEAFF. V is TRBV2 and J is TRBJ1-1; 10 bases align to TRBD1. There are 14 residues in the CDR3. Losses at the gene ends were 7 bases for V and 1 base for J; bases not matched to a gene: 3. The germline V gene has CDR1 SNHLY and CDR2 FYNNEI.

In its sample, this clone was seen a few times. The chain has TRBV4-1 and TRBJ2-7, with 8 bases aligning to TRBD2. The CDR3 consists of 14 residues. The germline V gene has CDR1 MGHRA and CDR2 YSYEKL. V shed 1 base, J shed 3 bases, and the junction held 2 bases outside the gene matches. CDR3 nucleotides: TGCGCCAGCAGCCAAGCACTAGCGGACTACGAGCAGTACTTC. It translates to CASSQALADYEQYF.

The chain's CDR3 is CASNTVRGETQYF. DNA for the CDR3: TGTGCCAGCAACACCGTGCGGGGAGAGACCCAGTACTTC. This chain uses TRBV5-5 with TRBJ2-5; maybe TRBD2 (6 bases). The CDR3 covers 13 residues. Germline V CDR1 and CDR2: SGHKS, YYEKEE (reference sequence). V was cut by 6 bases and J by 4 bases, with 13 bases left in between.

This sequence joins TRBV6-1 and TRBJ1-1; D unresolved. This CDR3 comprises 14 residues. Germline V gene sequence: CDR1 MNHNS, CDR2 SASEGT. V was shortened by 4 bases and J by 0 bases, with 9 bases between the two germline ends. CDR3 amino acids: CASSGQTMNTEAFF. The CDR3 DNA sequence: TGTGCCAGCAGTGGGCAAACAATGAACACTGAAGCTTTCTTT.

The rearrangement joins TRBV28 to TRBJ2-6, with D perhaps TRBD1 (5 bases). CDR3 length: 15 amino acids. With 5 bases removed from V and 1 base from J, the gap between germline ends came to 9 bases. The germline V gene has CDR1 MDHEN and CDR2 SYDVKM. In DNA form, the CDR3 reads TGTGCCAGCAGTCTTCAGGGATCTGGGGCCAACGTCCTGACTTTC. The encoded protein is CASSLQGSGANVLTF.

This clone has a single count. The chain links TRBV18 to TRBJ2-3; no clear D gene. The CDR3 is 12 amino acids. The V and J ends lost 4 bases and 3 bases respectively, with 5 bases between them. Germline lookup yields CDR1 KGHSH and CDR2 LQKENI. CDR3 sequence reads: CASSQRTDTQYF. For the CDR3, the DNA is TGTGCCAGCTCACAGCGAACAGATACGCAGTATTTT.

There are a few counts of this clone. CDR3 amino acids: CASMSGGEKLFF. CDR3 nucleotide sequence: TGCGCCAGCATGAGCGGTGGGGAAAAACTGTTTTTT. The V call is TRBV10-2, the J call TRBJ1-4; D gene unclear. Looked up from germline, CDR1 is WSHSY and CDR2 is SAAADI. The CDR3 spans 12 residues. Trimming took off 7 bases at V and 8 bases at J, with 11 bases between the two ends.

This clone was seen once. This chain connects TRBV18 to TRBJ1-6; a weak D match, TRBD1 (5 bases). V was pared by 2 bases and J by 5 bases, with 13 bases between. The V gene's germline CDR1 is KGHSH and CDR2 LQKENI. This CDR3 has 16 residues. The CDR3 nucleotides read TGTGCCAGCTCACCAGTCGGCGGGACGGATAATTCACCCCTCCACTTT. Its translation: CASSPVGGTDNSPLHF.

The genes are TRBV6-1 and TRBJ2-5; possibly TRBD1 for D (5 bases). The J call may be in error: the DNA end matches TRBJ2-7 better. The CDR3 runs 12 residues. Germline assignment: CDR1 MNHNS and CDR2 SASEGT. CDR3 residues: CASSVDSYEQYF. The CDR3 region has the DNA TGTGCCAGCAGTGTCGACAGCTACGAGCAGTACTTC.

DNA for the CDR3: TGCGCCAGCAGCTTCACTAGCGGGTTCCGACTTTTGAATGAGCAGTTCTTC. This encodes CASSFTSGFRLLNEQFF. The rearrangement links TRBV5-1 to TRBJ2-1, with 9 bases lining up with TRBD2. This CDR3 spans 17 amino acids. Losses at the gene ends were 2 bases for V and 7 bases for J; bases not matched to a gene: 13. CDR1 and CDR2 from the germline V gene are SGHRS and YFSETQ.

This clone was detected only a few times. The CDR3 coding sequence is TGTGCCAGCAGTGGGAACAGGGGAATGAACACTGAAGCTTTCTTT. Amino acids: CASSGNRGMNTEAFF. The V gene is TRBV25-1, the J gene TRBJ1-1, with 7 positions matching TRBD1. CDR1 and CDR2 (germline): MGHDK, SYGVNS. The CDR3 has 15 amino acids. J lost 0 bases, V lost 4 bases, and 5 bases had no gene match. Using reference TRBV25-1 and TRBJ1-1 for the parts outside the CDR3, the full variable domain is EADIYQTPRYLVIGTGKKITLECSQTMGHDKMYWYQQDPGMELHLIHYSYGVNSTEKGDLSSESTVSRIRTEHFPLTLESARPSHTSQYLCASSGNRGMNTEAFFGQGTRLTVV.

The rearrangement joins TRBV16 to TRBJ2-3; no reliable D call. CDR1 is KGHSY, CDR2 FQNENV, per germline. Trimming took 4 bases from V and 7 from J, leaving 6 bases between them. The CDR3 is 11 residues long. CDR3 in DNA: TGTGCCAGCAGCCCGAGCTATACGCAGTATTTT. Translation: CASSPSYTQYF.

The J gene is TRBJ2-3, the V gene TRBV6-1; TRBD1 matches 9 bases. The V gene end was trimmed by 6 bases and the J gene end by 4 bases; junction bases not matched to a gene: 8. Germline CDR1 is MNHNS and CDR2 is SASEGT. The CDR3 has 15 residues. Written as DNA, the CDR3 is TGTGCCAGCAGATCTTCGACAGGGGGTTCAGATACGCAGTATTTT. Translated, it gives CASRSSTGGSDTQYF.

The chain recombines TRBV4-1 with TRBJ2-5, with D possibly matching TRBD1 (6 bases). V dropped 3 bases and J dropped 5 bases, with 22 bases sitting between them. CDR1 and CDR2 from the germline V gene are MGHRA and YSYEKL. The CDR3 is made up of 17 amino acids. The CDR3 here is CASSHLPGRGYWETQYF. CDR3 coding DNA: TGCGCCAGCAGCCATCTACCCGGCAGGGGTTATTGGGAGACCCAGTACTTC.

There are a few counts of this clone. The rearrangement uses TRBV5-6 and TRBJ2-5; D perhaps matches TRBD1 (5 bases). Trimming shortened V by 0 bases and J by 10 bases, and 10 bases separated the two germline ends. There are 12 residues in the CDR3. CDR1 and CDR2 from the germline V gene are SGHDT and YYEEEE. CDR3 region: CASSLVRADQYF. CDR3 coding DNA: TGTGCCAGCAGCTTGGTCAGGGCAGACCAGTACTTC. Based on the CDR3 plus reference TRBV5-6 and TRBJ2-5, the full variable domain is DAGVTQSPTHLIKTRGQQVTLRCSPKSGHDTVSWYQQALGQGPQFIFQYYEEEERQRGNFPDRFSGHQFPNYSSELNVNALLLGDSALYLCASSLVRADQYFGPGTRLLVL.

This clone was detected once. The rearrangement joins TRBV27 to TRBJ2-1, with TRBD2 matching over 8 bases. The germline V gene encodes CDR1 MNHEY and CDR2 SMNVEV (reference sequence). Trimming at V came to 5 bases and at J to 5 bases, leaving 8 bases not matched to a gene. CDR3 size: 15 residues. The CDR3 DNA follows: TGTGCCAGCAGTCGACAAGCGGGAGAAGACAATGAGCAGTTCTTC. It yields the protein CASSRQAGEDNEQFF.

The rearrangement links TRBV7-2 to TRBJ2-7; possible D gene TRBD1, 8 bases. The V gene's germline CDR1 is SGHTA and CDR2 FQGNSA. The CDR3 consists of 13 residues. Trimming stripped 6 bases from V and 12 bases from J, with 21 bases between. This chain's CDR3 is CASSTGGAEARYF. CDR3 DNA sequence: TGTGCCAGCAGTACAGGGGGGGCCGAGGCAAGGTACTTC.

The rearrangement uses TRBV11-3 and TRBJ2-5; 10 positions match TRBD2. This CDR3 has 14 amino acids. With V trimmed by 4 bases and J by 7 bases, 6 bases remained unmatched. Germline CDR1 is SGHNT and CDR2 is YENEEA. The CDR3 sequence is CASSSRLAGGTQYF. In DNA form, the CDR3 reads TGTGCCAGCAGCTCCCGACTAGCGGGCGGGACCCAGTACTTC.

The rearrangement links TRBV6-5 to TRBJ1-2, with 10 positions matching TRBD1. Germline loops: CDR1 MNHEY, CDR2 SVGAGI. CDR3 length: 15 residues. V lost 0 bases to trimming and J lost 5 bases; unmatched junction nucleotides: 3. DNA of the CDR3: TGTGCCAGCAGTTACTCGGGACAGGGGAGATATGGCTACACCTTC. Translation: CASSYSGQGRYGYTF.

The rearrangement joins TRBV6-5 to TRBJ2-5; D gene uncertain. This CDR3 is 13 amino acids long. CDR1 and CDR2 from the germline V gene are MNHEY and SVGAGI. V was cut by 6 bases and J by 2 bases, with 10 bases left in between. DNA of the CDR3: TGTGCCAGCAGACGGGTTCCTCAAGAGACCCAGTACTTC. It translates to CASRRVPQETQYF.

This clone occurred a few times. This chain uses TRBV11-2 with TRBJ2-5; 7 nucleotides match TRBD2. J gave up 8 bases and V 2 bases, and 14 bases lay outside the gene matches. CDR1 is SGHAT, CDR2 FQNNGV, per germline. The CDR3 has 16 residues. In DNA, the CDR3 is TGTGCCAGCAGCTTAATTCTGACTAGCAGATTTGGAACCCAGTACTTC. Its protein is CASSLILTSRFGTQYF.

The rearrangement links TRBV6-6 to TRBJ1-1; tentatively, D is TRBD1 (5 bases). CDR1 is MNHNY and CDR2 is SVGAGI in the germline V gene (reference sequence). V gave up 6 bases and J gave up 3 bases, with 11 bases separating them. This CDR3 has 13 amino acids. CDR3 DNA sequence: TGTGCCAGCAGCTCTACAGGTTACACTGAAGCTTTCTTT. It specifies CASSSTGYTEAFF.

The chain recombines TRBV25-1 with TRBJ1-3; 9 bases fit TRBD1. The CDR3 sequence is 14 residues long. CDR1 MGHDK and CDR2 SYGVNS come from the germline V gene. V lost 2 bases and J lost 9; bases outside the gene matches: 5. CDR3 sequence reads: CASSERDRETTIYF. The CDR3 region has the DNA TGTGCCAGCAGTGAAAGGGACAGGGAAACCACCATATATTTT.

V is TRBV5-1 and J is TRBJ2-1; possibly TRBD1 for D (5 bases). V was cut by 2 bases and J by 8 bases, with 20 bases left in between. Germline CDR1 and CDR2: SGHRS and YFSETQ. There are 16 residues in the CDR3. The CDR3 coding sequence is TGCGCCAGCAGCTTCGCTGGCAGGGCGAGCGTCGATGAGCAGTTCTTC. As protein: CASSFAGRASVDEQFF. Variable domain in full (rest from reference TRBV5-1 and TRBJ2-1): KAGVTQTPRYLIKTRGQQVTLSCSPISGHRSVSWYQQTPGQGLQFLFEYFSETQRNKGNFPGRFSGRQFSNSRSEMNVSTLELGDSALYLCASSFAGRASVDEQFFGPGTRLTVL.

The gene calls are TRBV5-6 and TRBJ1-2; 7 bases line up with TRBD1. The V gene's germline CDR1 is SGHDT and CDR2 YYEEEE. J gave up 4 bases and V 4 bases, and 4 bases lay outside the gene matches. The CDR3 has 13 amino acids. CDR3 bases: TGTGCCAGCAGCCAGGGGGGCCTCTATGGCTACACCTTC. Translation: CASSQGGLYGYTF.